One sample yielded the 12 T cell receptor beta chains listed below, sequenced in a study of cytomegalovirus exposure and HLA in healthy donors. The PCR contained 60 Vbeta and 13 Jbeta primers. Method: immunoSEQ multiplex PCR; TCRdb's copy keeps in-frame clones and lacks some. The sample consists of some 98,000 clones, more than 75% of them appearing once. Material: PBMCs. The origin of the receptors is a human donor in good health.

This chain connects TRBV6-6 to TRBJ2-7, with D perhaps matching TRBD1 (5 bases). The CDR3 length is 12 residues. The V gene lost 11 bases and the J gene lost 0 bases, with 11 bases spanning the gap. From germline, CDR1 is MNHNY and CDR2 SVGAGI (reference sequence). This CDR3 is CAAGSFSYEQYF. The DNA of the CDR3 is TGTGCCGCAGGGTCGTTCTCCTACGAGCAGTACTTC.

The chain is built from TRBV15 and TRBJ2-3, with TRBD1 as a possible D gene (6 bases). CDR3 length: 15 amino acids. Looked up from germline, CDR1 is LNHNV and CDR2 is YYDKDF (reference sequence). Trimming cost V 1 base and J 2 bases, with 10 bases left between them. CDR3 sequence: CATSRGQVNTDTQYF. CDR3 in DNA: TGTGCCACCAGCAGAGGACAGGTGAACACAGATACGCAGTATTTT.

The table lists this clone with a count of one. In the same sample, other DNA sequences code for this CDR3. This rearrangement joins TRBV5-1 to TRBJ2-5, with unresolved D. CDR1 and CDR2 from the germline V gene are SGHRS and YFSETQ. The CDR3 runs to 13 residues. V lost 0 bases and J lost 2, with 5 bases in between. This CDR3 reads CASSLVPQETQYF. CDR3 DNA: TGCGCCAGCAGCTTGGTCCCACAAGAGACCCAGTACTTC. The full variable domain, completed using reference TRBV5-1 and TRBJ2-5, is KAGVTQTPRYLIKTRGQQVTLSCSPISGHRSVSWYQQTPGQGLQFLFEYFSETQRNKGNFPGRFSGRQFSNSRSEMNVSTLELGDSALYLCASSLVPQETQYFGPGTRLLVL.

The chain employs TRBV7-8 and TRBJ1-4; D might be TRBD1 (5 bases). Looked up from germline, CDR1 is SGHVS and CDR2 is FQNEAQ. The CDR3 covers 13 residues. Trimming took off 5 bases at V and 6 bases at J, with 10 bases between the two ends. The CDR3 spells CASSRDRDEKLFF. The CDR3 DNA reads as TGTGCCAGCAGCCGCGACAGAGATGAAAAACTGTTTTTT.

This chain joins TRBV4-3 and TRBJ2-3; tentative D call: TRBD1 (5 bases). The V end lost 0 bases, the J end lost 1 base, and 8 bases lay between the germline ends. Looked up from germline, CDR1 is LGHNA and CDR2 is YSLEER. The CDR3 is 15 residues long. The CDR3 sequence: CASSQDRVGTDTQYF. The CDR3 DNA reads as TGCGCCAGCAGCCAAGACAGGGTCGGCACAGATACGCAGTATTTT.

The chain carries TRBV5-6 and TRBJ1-2; maybe TRBD1 (6 bases). CDR3 length: 14 residues. The V gene lost 0 bases and the J gene lost 8 bases, with 14 bases spanning the gap. Germline CDR1 is SGHDT and CDR2 is YYEEEE. The DNA for the CDR3 is TGTGCCAGCAGCTTGGACAGGGCGGTTTACGGCTACACCTTC. Translated: CASSLDRAVYGYTF.

About this clone: The conserved closing phenylalanine or tryptophan is absent in this CDR3, likely reflecting a read error. The chain is built from TRBV5-1 and TRBJ2-7; tentative D call: TRBD2 (6 bases). Between the trimmed V and J ends, which lost 0 bases and 2 bases, there was a span of 18 bases. The CDR3 is 17 residues long. The germline V gene encodes CDR1 SGHRS and CDR2 YFSETQ. The CDR3 coding sequence is TGCGCCAGCAGCTTGGGCGGGTTGTCGGGAGATACCTACGAGCAGTACCTC. Residues: CASSLGGLSGDTYEQYL.

This clone was picked up one time. This chain uses TRBV7-8 with TRBJ1-1; 7 bases align to TRBD1. Germline CDR1 SGHVS, CDR2 FQNEAQ. The CDR3 is 14 residues long. V gave up 4 bases and J gave up 2 bases; unmatched junction bases: 4. The CDR3 is CASSSQGGNTEAFF. In DNA form, the CDR3 reads TGTGCCAGCAGCTCGCAGGGGGGAAACACTGAAGCTTTCTTT.

This clone was detected only once. The gene calls are TRBV30 and TRBJ1-3, with 7 bases aligning to TRBD1. Germline CDR1 GTSNPN, CDR2 SVGIG (reference sequence). The CDR3 spans 14 residues. The J segment lost 0 bases and the V segment lost 7 bases, leaving 6 bases of the junction unmatched. Here the CDR3 reads CASPDRSSGNTIYF. The CDR3 bases are TGTGCCTCACCGGACAGGAGCTCTGGAAACACCATATATTTT.

This rearrangement joins TRBV6-5 to TRBJ2-1; 8 nucleotides agree with TRBD1. Germline-derived CDR1 and CDR2 are MNHEY and SVGAGI. After removal of 4 bases from V and 2 bases from J, the junction contained 4 bases not matched to a gene. There are 15 residues in the CDR3. CDR3 DNA: TGTGCCAGCAGTTCAGACAGGGGAGCCTACAATGAGCAGTTCTTC. Protein product: CASSSDRGAYNEQFF.

The rearrangement uses TRBV28 and TRBJ1-2, with D possibly matching TRBD1 (5 bases). CDR1 is MDHEN, CDR2 SYDVKM, per germline. The length of the CDR3 is 12 residues. The germline V and J ends were trimmed by 5 bases and 4 bases, with 8 bases remaining between them. CDR3 in DNA: TGTGCCAGCAGTCCGGACACCTATGGCTACACCTTC. Its translation: CASSPDTYGYTF.

The V call is TRBV11-3, the J call TRBJ2-1, with 9 positions matching TRBD2. CDR1 and CDR2 (germline): SGHNT, YENEEA. V lost 5 bases and J lost 8; bases outside the gene matches: 10. This CDR3 comprises 15 residues. The CDR3 here is CASSLLAGGRDEQFF. The CDR3 nucleotides read TGTGCCAGCAGCCTTTTGGCGGGAGGGCGGGATGAGCAGTTCTTC.